This passage covers 19 T cell receptor beta chains from one sample sequenced in a study of early T cells in non-severe SARS-CoV-2 infection. TCRdb recomputed calls from the 5' RACE reads with MiXCR, one row per CDR3 protein. This sample has approximately 69,000 distinct CDR3 sequences, with 9.5% to 15% found just once. Source: whole blood, taken at baseline. The receptor set was obtained from an adult who was a healthcare worker with PCR-confirmed SARS-CoV-2 infection or an uninfected control (not recorded which).

The genes are TRBV28 and TRBJ2-1; TRBD1 matches at 9 bases. The V and J ends lost 3 bases and 7 bases, in that order; junction bases with no gene match: 7. This CDR3 is 15 amino acids long. The V gene's germline CDR1 is MDHEN and CDR2 SYDVKM. CDR3 residues: CASSFGGTGLNEQFF. CDR3 sequence (DNA): TGTGCCAGCAGTTTTGGCGGGACAGGGTTGAATGAGCAGTTCTTC.

V gene TRBV4-1 combines with J gene TRBJ1-5; 9 positions agree with TRBD1. Germline V gene lookup returns CDR1 MGHRA and CDR2 YSYEKL. The CDR3 totals 16 residues. J was trimmed by 3 bases and V by 2 bases; bases with no gene match: 5. CDR3 nucleotides: TGCGCCAGCAGCCAATTGACAGGGGGGTACAATCAGCCCCAGCATTTT. It encodes CASSQLTGGYNQPQHF.

Many counts were recorded for this clonotype. The chain uses TRBV6-2 or TRBV6-3 and TRBJ1-5; D is ambiguous. The germline V and J ends were trimmed by 0 bases and 3 bases, with 6 bases remaining between them. Germline-derived CDR1 and CDR2 are MNHEY and SVGEGT. The CDR3 contains 14 residues. The CDR3 DNA sequence: TGTGCCAGCAGTTACTCGGGGAACAATCAGCCCCAGCATTTT. As protein: CASSYSGNNQPQHF.

The chain recombines TRBV2 with TRBJ2-2; D could derive from TRBD1 or TRBD2 (6 bases each). The CDR3 is 14 residues long. Between the trimmed V and J ends, which lost 8 bases and 4 bases, there was a span of 14 bases. Looked up from germline, CDR1 is SNHLY and CDR2 is FYNNEI. The CDR3 nucleotides read TGTGCCAGCCGCTCACAGGGACTCACCGGGGAGCTGTTTTTT. It encodes CASRSQGLTGELFF.

This clonotype was counted between two and nine times. The rearrangement joins TRBV7-8 to TRBJ2-5; D is unclear. The CDR3 sequence is 12 residues long. Germline values: CDR1 SGHVS, CDR2 FQNEAQ. Trimming pared 3 bases from V and 5 bases from J, leaving 7 bases between. The CDR3 coding sequence is TGTGCCAGCAGCTTTAATCGGGAGACCCAGTACTTC. Translating it yields CASSFNRETQYF.

This rearrangement joins TRBV7-2 to TRBJ1-1, with no clear D. The V and J ends lost 1 base and 10 bases respectively, with 10 bases between them. The germline V gene encodes CDR1 SGHTA and CDR2 FQGNSA. The CDR3 is 12 amino acids. The CDR3 sequence: CASSLGPVVAFF. The CDR3 DNA is TGTGCCAGCAGCTTAGGCCCGGTTGTAGCTTTCTTT.

The rearrangement uses TRBV11-2 and TRBJ2-7; unclear D gene. V was trimmed by 1 base and J by 1 base, leaving 8 bases between them. The germline V gene has CDR1 SGHAT and CDR2 FQNNGV. This CDR3 comprises 14 residues. This chain's CDR3 is CASSLAPGSYEQYF. CDR3 in DNA: TGTGCCAGCAGCTTAGCCCCCGGGTCCTACGAGCAGTACTTC.

By its share, this clonotype is medium-sized. The chain uses TRBV27 and TRBJ2-7; 7 bases are a match to TRBD1. V lost 4 bases and J lost 1; bases outside the gene matches: 4. The CDR3 spans 14 residues. The V gene's germline CDR1 is MNHEY and CDR2 SMNVEV (reference sequence). CDR3: CASSSRDRSYEQYF. DNA for the CDR3: TGTGCCAGCAGTTCCCGGGACAGATCCTACGAGCAGTACTTC.

The chain employs TRBV3-1 and TRBJ2-7; 8 nucleotides match TRBD1. The CDR3 totals 15 residues. V was pared by 1 base and J by 2 bases, with 4 bases of the junction left unmatched. The germline gives CDR1 LGHDT, CDR2 YNNKEL (reference sequence). The CDR3 DNA reads TGTGCCAGCAGCCAAGGTGTGGACAGGGCCTACGAGCAGTACTTC. Residues: CASSQGVDRAYEQYF.

The chain couples TRBV20-1 to TRBJ2-3, with D maybe TRBD2 (6 bases). V gave up 6 bases and J gave up 2 bases, with 18 bases separating them. Germline V gene sequence: CDR1 DFQATT, CDR2 SNEGSKA (reference sequence). CDR3 length: 15 residues. The DNA for the CDR3 is TGCAGTGCCAGTGCCTACCGGGAGTCCACAGATACGCAGTATTTT. Translating gives CSASAYRESTDTQYF.

This clonotype has at least ten counts. This chain connects TRBV6-5 to TRBJ2-5; D is unclear. The germline gives CDR1 MNHEY, CDR2 SVGAGI. V dropped 0 bases and J dropped 6 bases, with 2 bases sitting between them. The CDR3 runs 11 residues. CDR3 DNA sequence: TGTGCCAGCAGTTACTCGAAGACCCAGTACTTC. This encodes CASSYSKTQYF.

V usage is TRBV5-1 and J usage is TRBJ2-7; TRBD2 matches 9 bases. Germline lookup yields CDR1 SGHRS and CDR2 YFSETQ. The CDR3 spans 15 residues. The ends lost 5 bases at V and 2 bases at J; junction bases unmatched: 8. The DNA for the CDR3 is TGCGCCAGCAGGGCGCGGACTAGCGAACCCTACGAGCAGTACTTC. Its translation is CASRARTSEPYEQYF. Full variable domain (missing parts from reference TRBV5-1 and TRBJ2-7): KAGVTQTPRYLIKTRGQQVTLSCSPISGHRSVSWYQQTPGQGLQFLFEYFSETQRNKGNFPGRFSGRQFSNSRSEMNVSTLELGDSALYLCASRARTSEPYEQYFGPGTRLTVT.

The chain links TRBV4-2 to TRBJ1-6; the match to TRBD1 covers 10 bases. The CDR3 sequence is 17 residues long. Germline V gene lookup returns CDR1 LGHNA and CDR2 YNFKEQ. Trimming at V came to 0 bases and at J to 9 bases, leaving 8 bases not matched to a gene. Written as DNA, the CDR3 is TGTGCCAGCAGCCAAGATACGTTCGGGACAGGGGCTTCACCCCTCCACTTT. Amino acids: CASSQDTFGTGASPLHF.

V and J are TRBV29-1 and TRBJ2-3; the D gene is possibly TRBD2 (6 bases). Germline CDR1 SQVTM, CDR2 ANQGSEA. V was cut by 4 bases and J by 1 base, with 6 bases left in between. This CDR3 spans 12 amino acids. CDR3 in amino acids: CSVAGGTDTQYF. DNA for the CDR3: TGCAGCGTTGCGGGGGGCACAGATACGCAGTATTTT.

This clonotype was seen ten or more times. This chain links TRBV6-5 with TRBJ1-1, with 7 bases fitting TRBD1. J was trimmed by 0 bases and V by 0 bases; bases with no gene match: 7. The CDR3 covers 17 residues. Per germline, CDR1 MNHEY and CDR2 SVGAGI. The CDR3 region is CASSYSLATGLNTEAFF. CDR3 bases: TGTGCCAGCAGTTACTCTCTAGCGACAGGGTTGAACACTGAAGCTTTCTTT.

This clonotype was counted between two and nine times. The CDR3 DNA is TGTGCCAGCAGCGTAGCGGGCAGTAGAACCGGGGAGCTGTTTTTT. Residues: CASSVAGSRTGELFF. The chain couples TRBV9 to TRBJ2-2; D uncertain. Trimming left V 0 bases short and J 5 bases short, with 11 bases between. The CDR3 covers 15 residues. Germline CDR1 is SGDLS and CDR2 is YYNGEE.

This clonotype has more than one count but fewer than ten. The rearrangement joins TRBV28 to TRBJ2-2; 9 positions agree with TRBD1. The CDR3 runs 15 residues. With V trimmed by 4 bases and J by 7 bases, 7 bases remained unmatched. CDR1 is MDHEN, CDR2 SYDVKM, per germline. The CDR3 DNA reads as TGTGCCAGCAGTTCCCGGGACAGGGCTCTCGGGGAGCTGTTTTTT. Amino acid sequence: CASSSRDRALGELFF.

This clonotype was counted only a few times. This chain uses TRBV12-3 or TRBV12-4 with TRBJ2-6; TRBD1 matches at 7 bases. There are 16 residues in the CDR3. Trimming took 6 bases from V and 4 from J; bases not matched to a gene: 9. As DNA, the CDR3 is TGTGCCAGCAGCCTAGGGGGCCGGCGAGGGGCCAACGTCCTGACTTTC. This sequence encodes CASSLGGRRGANVLTF.

A few counts support this clonotype. The chain joins TRBV20-1 to TRBJ1-2; no definite D call. The CDR3 has 15 residues. Germline V CDR1 and CDR2: DFQATT, SNEGSKA (reference sequence). V was shortened by 6 bases and J by 5 bases, with 22 bases between the two germline ends. CDR3 nucleotides: TGCAGTGCCTCGCCGGAGGGTAGGATTTTGTATGGCTACACCTTC. Amino acids: CSASPEGRILYGYTF.